Following are 5 T cell receptor beta chains from one sample sequenced in a study of cytomegalovirus exposure and HLA in healthy donors. PCR was performed using 60 Vbeta and 13 Jbeta primers. Sequenced by immunoSEQ multiplex PCR; TCRdb stores in-frame clones only, minus some. The sample lists about 120,000 clones; about 80% were seen once. The sequencing input was PBMCs. The receptors were gathered from a woman between 40 and 50 years old in good health and CMV-seropositive.

V and J are TRBV4-1 and TRBJ2-3; 11 bases are a match to TRBD2. CDR1 and CDR2 (germline): MGHRA, YSYEKL. V lost 1 base and J lost 3; bases outside the gene matches: 3. This CDR3 comprises 16 residues. The CDR3, as DNA: TGCGCCAGCAGCCAAGTACTAGCGGGAGCTACAGATACGCAGTATTTT. The encoded protein is CASSQVLAGATDTQYF.

This chain uses TRBV7-2 with TRBJ1-6; D may be TRBD1 (5 bases). This CDR3 comprises 15 residues. Germline V lookup: CDR1 SGHTA, CDR2 FQGNSA. V was clipped by 1 base and J by 7 bases, with 11 bases between them. The CDR3 DNA reads as TGTGCCAGCAGCTTAGTTGTGGGGGGGAATTCACCCCTCCACTTT. Encoded protein: CASSLVVGGNSPLHF.

This clone was detected a few times. As DNA, the CDR3 is TGTGCCAGCAGTGAAGGCAGGATGGGCTACACCTTC. Its translation is CASSEGRMGYTF. The chain recombines TRBV6-1 with TRBJ1-2, with D hard to call. The CDR3 totals 12 residues. Germline V gene data show CDR1 as MNHNS and CDR2 as SASEGT. V lost 1 base and J lost 8, with 8 bases in between.

The chain recombines TRBV4-2 with TRBJ2-1; 7 nucleotides agree with TRBD2. J was trimmed by 7 bases and V by 0 bases; bases with no gene match: 12. The CDR3 has 17 residues. The germline gives CDR1 LGHNA, CDR2 YNFKEQ. The CDR3 sequence: CASSQDSLAAWGNEQFF. As DNA, the CDR3 is TGTGCCAGCAGCCAAGATAGCCTAGCGGCCTGGGGAAATGAGCAGTTCTTC.

This clone has more than one count but fewer than ten. This chain connects TRBV5-4 to TRBJ1-6, with a weak D call TRBD1 (5 bases). The V gene's germline CDR1 is SGHNT and CDR2 YYREEE (reference sequence). The length of the CDR3 is 14 residues. V lost 0 bases and J 5 bases, leaving 6 bases between the germline ends. The CDR3 DNA follows: TGTGCCAGCAGCTTGGAGGGGAATAATTCACCCCTCCACTTT. Translation gives CASSLEGNNSPLHF.